This TCR beta chain was observed in a study of blood T cells in healthy people across ages. Healthy Russian Caucasian donors spanned ages about 6 to 95 years. Next came a second PCR, run for roughly 6 to 11 cycles, which used a sample-barcoded 5' primer along with a J-beta primer mix. No fewer than 3 million CDR3-containing paired-end reads came from each sample. TCRdb redid the calling of the 5' RACE reads with MiXCR, one entry per CDR3 protein. Among 2 million or so distinct CDR3 sequences listed, around half were seen once. Looked up from germline, CDR1 is MNHNY and CDR2 is SVGAGI (reference sequence). This CDR3 has 15 residues. With 10 bases clipped from V and 6 bases from J, the junction kept 11 bases outside the gene matches. Worth noting for this clonotype: Its antigen is not known.

Study observations and caveats: Both higher diversity and more naive CD4+ cells marked long-lived donors when set against aged donors. Researchers deemed the diversity estimates from one million T cells underestimates.

The sequence was collected from a woman between 35 and 50 years old in good health. V and J are TRBV6-6 and TRBJ2-3; 12 bases line up with TRBD2. Sequencing used blood. In DNA, the CDR3 is TGTGCCATCCGGACTAGCGGGGCTAAGAGGGATACGCAGTATTTT. Translated: CAIRTSGAKRDTQYF.